This T cell receptor beta chain was found in a study of blood T cell repertoires in COVID-19. In the study overall: The study drew acute and convalescent COVID-19 samples from the United States, Italy and Spain. PBMCs, B-cell-depleted T cells, or T cells provided the cDNA or gDNA that made up the material.

Authors' methods: Amplification of reference gene primers was used by the study to estimate nucleated cell counts. Assay: immunoSEQ multiplex PCR; the TCRdb copy retains only in-frame clones and omits some. That table gives V, J and clone size, and the DNA gave D and trimming. Of about 50,000 clones listed, under 90% are singletons. Germline-derived CDR1 and CDR2 are SGDLS and YYNGEE. This CDR3 is 16 amino acids long. Trimming cost V 4 bases and J 3 bases; bases outside gene matches: 8. What was sequenced was peripheral blood. The receptor was isolated from an elderly man with active or convalescent COVID-19. This chain uses TRBV9 with TRBJ2-1; TRBD1 matches 9 bases. In DNA, the CDR3 is TGTGCCAGCAGCAGGACAGGGGAGGTTATCTACAATGAGCAGTTCTTC. Protein sequence: CASSRTGEVIYNEQFF. The variable domain in full, with the rest retrieved from reference TRBV9 and TRBJ2-1, is DSGVTQTPKHLITATGQRVTLRCSPRSGDLSVYWYQQSLDQGLQFLIQYYNGEERAKGNILERFSAQQFPDLHSELNLSSLELGDSALYFCASSRTGEVIYNEQFFGPGTRLTVL.